The TCR beta chain described here comes from a study of OX40 agonist ivuxolimab in advanced cancers. Study context: The group had a mean age of about 60 years, ranged from about 20 to 79, and was 80% to 90% male. Study outcomes and limitations: The authors also found low normalized T-cell clonal expansion in some nonresponders.

Profiled with immunoSEQ multiplex PCR; TCRdb holds only in-frame clones, not every one. The sample includes over 70,000 clones, about 83% of them seen just once. With 5 bases removed from V and 3 bases from J, the gap between germline ends came to 21 bases. CDR1 is WNHNN and CDR2 is SYGVQD in the germline V gene (reference sequence). The CDR3 spans 17 residues. Comments on this clone: No antigen is known for it.

Researchers took blood at baseline, on cycle 4 day 1, and on cycle 7 day 1. This chain joins TRBV10-1 and TRBJ2-3; D remains unclear. This clonotype was sampled from an adult with an advanced solid tumor such as melanoma, head and neck, liver or kidney cancer. Sample: CD4+ or CD8+ T cells sorted from blood, taken in a trial of the OX40 agonist ivuxolimab. This chain's CDR3 is CASSLGSGPLQTDTQYF. CDR3 nucleotide sequence: TGCGCCAGCAGTCTCGGTTCGGGTCCGCTTCAGACAGATACGCAGTATTTT.